The present T cell receptor beta chain was sequenced within a study of T cells in Graves' hyperthyroidism and ophthalmopathy. Study-wide findings and caveats: Among clonotypes expanded in thyroid above 0.001, most were also found in blood.

This clonotype was seen many times. The antigen is unknown. TCR beta CDR3 sequences were amplified from RNA transcripts. TCR CDR3 regions were first amplified by RT-PCR with HTBI primers. TCRdb itself ran the multiplex PCR reads through MiXCR, one entry per CDR3 protein. The repertoire holds some 350,000 distinct CDR3 sequences, with around a quarter as singletons. The CDR3 totals 12 residues. V shed 3 bases and J shed 7 bases, with 10 bases lying between them. The germline V gene has CDR1 DFQATT and CDR2 SNEGSKA (reference sequence). Hyperthyroidism of Graves' type that showed no ophthalmopathy progression within 18 months was stable.

This clonotype was obtained from a man over 45 with Graves' hyperthyroidism. The specimen was blood. The chain uses TRBV20-1 and TRBJ1-5; perhaps TRBD1 as D (5 bases). Here the CDR3 DNA reads TGCAGTGCTAGCGACAGTGGGCAGCCCCAGCATTTT. Translating gives CSASDSGQPQHF.